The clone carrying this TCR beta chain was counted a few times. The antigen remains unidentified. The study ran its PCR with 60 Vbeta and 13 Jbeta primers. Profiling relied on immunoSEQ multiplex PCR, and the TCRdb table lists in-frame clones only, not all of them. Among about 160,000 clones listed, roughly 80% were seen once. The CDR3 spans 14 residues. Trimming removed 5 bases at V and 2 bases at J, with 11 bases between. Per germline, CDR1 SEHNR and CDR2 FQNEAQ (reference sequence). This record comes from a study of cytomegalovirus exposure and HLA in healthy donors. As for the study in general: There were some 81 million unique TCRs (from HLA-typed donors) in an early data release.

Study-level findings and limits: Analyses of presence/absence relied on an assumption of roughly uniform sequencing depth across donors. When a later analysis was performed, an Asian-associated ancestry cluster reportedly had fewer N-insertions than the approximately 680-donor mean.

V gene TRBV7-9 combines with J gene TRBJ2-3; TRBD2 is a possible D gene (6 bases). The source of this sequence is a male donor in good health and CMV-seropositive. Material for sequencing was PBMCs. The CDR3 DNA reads TGTGCCAGCAGCGTAAGGACTATCACAGATACGCAGTATTTT. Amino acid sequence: CASSVRTITDTQYF.